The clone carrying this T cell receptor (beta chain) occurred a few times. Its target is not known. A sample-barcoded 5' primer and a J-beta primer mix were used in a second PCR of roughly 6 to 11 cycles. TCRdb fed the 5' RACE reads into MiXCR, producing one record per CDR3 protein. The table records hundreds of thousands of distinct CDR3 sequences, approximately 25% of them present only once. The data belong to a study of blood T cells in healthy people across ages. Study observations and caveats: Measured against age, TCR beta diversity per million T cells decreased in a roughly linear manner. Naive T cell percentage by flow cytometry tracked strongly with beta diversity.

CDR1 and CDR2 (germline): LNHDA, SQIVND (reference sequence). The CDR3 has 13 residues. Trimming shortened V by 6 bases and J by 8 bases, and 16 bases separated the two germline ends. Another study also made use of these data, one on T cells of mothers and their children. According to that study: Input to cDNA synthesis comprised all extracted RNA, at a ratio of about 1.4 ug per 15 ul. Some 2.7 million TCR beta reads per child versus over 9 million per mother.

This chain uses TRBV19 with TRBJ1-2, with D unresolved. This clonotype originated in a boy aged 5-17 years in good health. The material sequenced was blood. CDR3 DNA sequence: TGTGCCAGTAGGGGAAGCTACGCGGAAGGCTACACCTTC. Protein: CASRGSYAEGYTF.